The 8 T cell receptor beta chains presented below share a single source sample, sequenced in a study of molecular identifiers for immune sequencing clone quantification. TCRdb used MiXCR to reprocess the PCR reads, holding one entry per CDR3 protein. Of some 91,000 distinct CDR3 sequences in the sample, about 24% are singletons; the top ten hold 0.85% to 0.95%. Specimen: naive CD8+ T cells from blood, with Jurkat cell RNA spiked in. The subset denotes: FACS-sorted CD8+CD4-CCR7+CD45RA+ naive T cells. Receptors were obtained from a human donor in good health. Some libraries in this study had Jurkat cell RNA spiked in.

V usage is TRBV7-9 and J usage is TRBJ2-7; TRBD1 aligns across 8 bases. The J segment lost 2 bases and the V segment lost 1 base, leaving 7 bases of the junction unmatched. This CDR3 has 16 residues. Per the germline V gene, CDR1 is SEHNR and CDR2 is FQNEAQ (reference sequence). CDR3 DNA: TGTGCCAGCAGCTTAGTTTCGGGACAGGCGCCCTACGAGCAGTACTTC. This gives the protein CASSLVSGQAPYEQYF.

Turning to this clonotype: A single base separates this from a much larger clone, so it may be a read error. V gene TRBV19 combines with J gene TRBJ2-3; TRBD1 or TRBD2 may be the D gene (5 bases each). V was cut by 2 bases and J by 3 bases, with 12 bases left in between. The CDR3 contains 15 residues. Germline values: CDR1 LNHDA, CDR2 SQIVND (reference sequence). The CDR3 sequence is CASSIQGAGTDTQYF. The CDR3 DNA is TGTGCCAGTAGTATACAGGGAGCAGGGACAGATACGCAGTATTTT.

The chain has TRBV19 and TRBJ2-7, with 7 bases matching TRBD2. Germline lookup yields CDR1 LNHDA and CDR2 SQIVND (reference sequence). With 5 bases clipped from V and 2 bases from J, the junction kept 6 bases outside the gene matches. This CDR3 region has 14 residues. The CDR3 bases are TGTGCCAGTAGTTTGGGGGGGGTTCCCTACGAGCAGTACTTC. Translation: CASSLGGVPYEQYF.

This clonotype was seen repeatedly, ten times or more. The chain carries TRBV4-3 and TRBJ2-5; 9 positions agree with TRBD1. CDR3 length equals 13 residues. With V trimmed by 7 bases and J by 1 base, 1 base remained unmatched. Germline V gene data show CDR1 as LGHNA and CDR2 as YSLEER. The CDR3 DNA follows: TGCGCCAGCAAGGGACAGGGCCAAGAGACCCAGTACTTC. Its translation is CASKGQGQETQYF.

Comments on this clonotype: Possible read error: a much larger clone is one base away. V is TRBV9 and J is TRBJ2-7; TRBD1 agrees at 7 bases. Germline-derived CDR1 and CDR2 are SGDLS and YYNGEE. The length of the CDR3 is 12 residues. The CDR3 nucleotides are TGTGCCAGCAGCGCCGAAACAGGGGAACTGTGCTTC. Translated, it gives CASSAETGELCF.

The sample holds many counts of this clonotype. The chain combines TRBV28 with TRBJ2-1; D might be TRBD2 (6 bases). Germline CDR1 and CDR2: MDHEN and SYDVKM. Trimming removed 5 bases at V and 4 bases at J, with 12 bases between. The CDR3 has 14 residues. The CDR3 reads CASSLGRLYNEQFF. The DNA of the CDR3 is TGTGCCAGCAGTCTAGGGAGGCTTTACAATGAGCAGTTCTTC.

The gene calls are TRBV4-1 and TRBJ1-6; D perhaps matches TRBD1 (6 bases). Germline V gene sequence: CDR1 MGHRA, CDR2 YSYEKL. CDR3 length: 15 residues. With 0 bases removed from V and 6 bases from J, the gap between germline ends came to 9 bases. DNA for the CDR3: TGCGCCAGCAGCCAAGATTCAGGGGCTAATTCACCCCTCCACTTT. Its protein is CASSQDSGANSPLHF.

This clonotype was detected a few times. The genes are TRBV9 and TRBJ2-1, with 9 positions matching TRBD2. CDR1 is SGDLS and CDR2 is YYNGEE in the germline V gene. CDR3 length: 20 residues. Unmatched junction bases numbered 13, after V lost 0 bases and J lost 0 bases. CDR3 loop: CASSVVAEGSGRNSYNEQFF. The CDR3 DNA follows: TGTGCCAGCAGCGTAGTTGCAGAGGGTAGCGGGAGAAACTCCTACAATGAGCAGTTCTTC.